Below, 20 T cell receptor beta chains from the same sample are listed, as sequenced in a study of low-dose radiotherapy and immunotherapy resistance in tumors. Primers targeting TRAV and TRBV primed first-strand cDNA, covering alpha and beta chains. TCR amplification ran approximately 20 PCR cycles using constant-region and V-primer adapter primers. Each CDR3 protein gets one entry after TCRdb re-called the reads with MiXCR. The sample has about 12,000 distinct CDR3 sequences, 76% seen once; the top ten hold around 3.5%. The receptors originated from a human donor with advanced metastatic prostate, ovarian, gallbladder or colorectal cancer (not recorded which). This table probably holds off-target reads from a library built for another chain.

V is TRBV5-6 and J is TRBJ2-5; TRBD2 is a possible D gene (5 bases). The CDR3 consists of 13 residues. Germline V gene sequence: CDR1 SGHDT, CDR2 YYEEEE. The V end was cut by 4 bases, the J end by 7 bases, with 14 bases between. CDR3: CASSALIEGTQYF. The CDR3 DNA sequence: TGTGCCAGCAGCGCTCTCATTGAGGGGACCCAGTACTTC.

This clonotype was picked up one time. CDR3 region: CASSLPGHDGYTF. In DNA form, the CDR3 reads TGTGCCAGCTCCCTCCCCGGACACGATGGCTACACCTTC. This chain connects TRBV28 to TRBJ1-2; maybe TRBD1 (5 bases). The CDR3 covers 13 residues. The germline gives CDR1 MDHEN, CDR2 SYDVKM. The ends were cut back, 8 bases at V and 6 bases at J, with 16 bases in the middle.

This chain links TRBV6-8 with TRBJ2-7; D assignment may be TRBD1 or TRBD2 (5 bases each). Germline loops: CDR1 MNHGY, CDR2 SAAAGT. This CDR3 has 13 residues. V lost 2 bases and J 5 bases, leaving 10 bases between the germline ends. The CDR3 here is CASSYGHSDEQYF. CDR3 sequence (DNA): TGTGCCAGCAGTTACGGACATAGCGACGAGCAGTACTTC.

The V and J genes are TRBV12-3 or TRBV12-4 and TRBJ2-2; maybe TRBD2 (5 bases). V gave up 6 bases and J gave up 5 bases, with 13 bases separating them. The CDR3 spans 14 residues. This CDR3 reads CASRSDYSTGELFF. CDR3 coding DNA: TGTGCCAGCAGGAGCGACTATTCTACCGGGGAGCTGTTTTTT.

The chain carries TRBV7-3 and TRBJ2-2; D uncertain. CDR3 size: 14 residues. Germline CDR1 SGHTA, CDR2 FQGTGA. The germline V and J ends were trimmed by 2 bases and 3 bases, with 7 bases remaining between them. CDR3 in amino acids: CASSLARDTGELFF. The CDR3 nucleotides are TGTGCCAGCAGCTTAGCCCGTGACACCGGGGAGCTGTTTTTT. Based on the CDR3 plus reference TRBV7-3 and TRBJ2-2, the full variable domain is GAGVSQTPSNKVTEKGKYVELRCDPISGHTALYWYRQSLGQGPEFLIYFQGTGAADDSGLPNDRFFAVRPEGSVSTLKIQRTERGDSAVYLCASSLARDTGELFFGEGSRLTVL.

The chain carries TRBV5-6 and TRBJ2-7, with D perhaps TRBD2 (5 bases). Germline CDR1 and CDR2: SGHDT and YYEEEE. The CDR3 has 13 residues. The germline V and J ends were trimmed by 4 bases and 6 bases, with 14 bases remaining between them. CDR3 sequence reads: CASSLSRRSEQYF. DNA of the CDR3: TGTGCCAGCAGCCTTAGCAGGAGGAGCGAGCAGTACTTC.

V gene TRBV10-3 combines with J gene TRBJ2-1; possibly TRBD2 for D (6 bases). The CDR3 extends over 14 amino acids. Germline V CDR1 and CDR2: ENHRY, SYGVKD. Trimming stripped 0 bases from V and 12 bases from J, with 15 bases between. CDR3 region: CAISESMAGLGQFF. In nucleotides, the CDR3 is TGTGCCATCAGTGAGTCGATGGCGGGGTTGGGGCAGTTCTTC.

The chain couples TRBV11-1 to TRBJ2-2; D uncertain. The CDR3 consists of 15 residues. Per the germline V gene, CDR1 is SGHAT and CDR2 is FQDESV (reference sequence). Trimming shortened V by 5 bases and J by 1 base, and 11 bases separated the two germline ends. The CDR3 protein is CASSLRWGNTGELFF. In DNA, the CDR3 is TGTGCCAGCAGCCTTCGGTGGGGGAACACCGGGGAGCTGTTTTTT.

The J gene is TRBJ2-7, the V gene TRBV3-1, with a possible D match to TRBD2 (6 bases). The CDR3 is 16 residues long. Germline V gives CDR1 LGHDT, CDR2 YNNKEL (reference sequence). V was pared by 3 bases and J by 5 bases, with 20 bases between. CDR3 in amino acids: CASSQRWGSGYNEQYF. The CDR3 bases are TGTGCCAGCAGCCAGCGCTGGGGAAGCGGGTACAACGAGCAGTACTTC.

This chain joins TRBV14 and TRBJ2-7; D gene ambiguous. The ends were cut back, 1 base at V and 0 bases at J, with 19 bases in the middle. This CDR3 is built from 18 residues. Germline assignment: CDR1 SGHDN and CDR2 FVKESK. The CDR3 DNA sequence: TGTGCCAGCAGCCAAGTTTCTCCTGCCGGGCCAAGCTCCTACGAGCAGTACTTC. As protein: CASSQVSPAGPSSYEQYF.

The chain recombines TRBV10-3 with TRBJ2-7, with 7 positions matching TRBD1. Unmatched junction bases numbered 12, after V lost 10 bases and J lost 6 bases. This CDR3 has 13 residues. Germline V CDR1 and CDR2: ENHRY, SYGVKD. CDR3 bases: TGTGCCACCCTAGGACAGGCTATTGGCGAGCAGTACTTC. Translating gives CATLGQAIGEQYF.

The V gene is TRBV6-5, the J gene TRBJ2-1, with no clear D. CDR1 and CDR2 from the germline V gene are MNHEY and SVGAGI. This CDR3 region has 15 residues. V was pared by 6 bases and J by 1 base, with 13 bases between. CDR3 DNA: TGTGCCAGCAGCGGAAGACTGCAATCCTACAATGAGCAGTTCTTC. It codes for CASSGRLQSYNEQFF.

This chain connects TRBV4-3 to TRBJ1-2; D call uncertain. The CDR3 runs 15 residues. Germline assignment: CDR1 LGHNA and CDR2 YSLEER. Trimming left V 0 bases short and J 4 bases short, with 12 bases between. The CDR3 DNA sequence: TGCGCCAGCAGCCAAGATGCCGGGAATGCCTATGGCTACACCTTC. Amino acid sequence: CASSQDAGNAYGYTF.

V gene TRBV28 combines with J gene TRBJ1-5; no firm D call. The germline gives CDR1 MDHEN, CDR2 SYDVKM. Trimming took off 9 bases at V and 5 bases at J, with 8 bases between the two ends. The CDR3 has 11 amino acids. The CDR3 DNA sequence: TGTGCCAGTGCAGGTTATCAGCCCCAGCATTTT. This gives the protein CASAGYQPQHF.

The chain couples TRBV5-1 to TRBJ2-7, with D hard to call. Germline CDR1 reads SGHRS; CDR2 reads YFSETQ. V lost 5 bases and J lost 4, with 10 bases in between. The CDR3 has 12 amino acids. In DNA, the CDR3 is TGCGCCAGCAGATCCGACGGGTACGAGCAGTACTTC. It specifies CASRSDGYEQYF.

The sample holds one count of this clonotype. The DNA of the CDR3 is TGTGCCAGCAGTGAGGAGCGGGCGAGAAACATTCAGTACTTC. Protein product: CASSEERARNIQYF. The chain employs TRBV2 and TRBJ2-4; perhaps TRBD2 as D (6 bases). This CDR3 region has 14 residues. CDR1 and CDR2 (germline): SNHLY, FYNNEI. Trimming cost V 3 bases and J 6 bases, with 12 bases left between them.

This sequence joins TRBV24-1 and TRBJ2-5; possible D gene TRBD1, 6 bases. The V end was cut by 4 bases, the J end by 3 bases, with 11 bases between. Looked up from germline, CDR1 is KGHDR and CDR2 is SFDVKD. This CDR3 contains 14 residues. CDR3 DNA sequence: TGTGCCACCAGTGACCGCAGGACAGAAGAGACCCAGTACTTC. Translation gives CATSDRRTEETQYF.

V usage is TRBV7-6 and J usage is TRBJ1-1; D not resolved. Germline CDR1 is SGHVS and CDR2 is FNYEAQ. There are 13 residues in the CDR3. Trimming removed 1 base from V and 8 bases from J, with 11 bases in between. CDR3 amino acids: CASSLGAPGEAFF. CDR3 sequence (DNA): TGTGCCAGCAGCTTAGGGGCCCCAGGAGAAGCTTTCTTT.

V usage is TRBV20-1 and J usage is TRBJ2-5; TRBD1 aligns across 11 bases. The germline CDR1 and CDR2 sequences are DFQATT and SNEGSKA (reference sequence). This CDR3 is 14 amino acids long. The V gene end was trimmed by 1 base and the J gene end by 3 bases; junction bases not matched to a gene: 1. The CDR3: CSARGDRGKETQYF. CDR3 DNA: TGCAGTGCTAGAGGGGACAGGGGGAAAGAGACCCAGTACTTC.

This clonotype has only a few counts. This sequence joins TRBV29-1 and TRBJ1-5; 9 bases agree with TRBD1. V shed 7 bases, J shed 4 bases, and the junction held 5 bases outside the gene matches. The CDR3 loop spans 13 amino acids. CDR1 is SQVTM, CDR2 ANQGSEA, per germline. DNA for the CDR3: TGCAGCGCAGGGACAGGGACAAATCAGCCCCAGCATTTT. Protein: CSAGTGTNQPQHF.